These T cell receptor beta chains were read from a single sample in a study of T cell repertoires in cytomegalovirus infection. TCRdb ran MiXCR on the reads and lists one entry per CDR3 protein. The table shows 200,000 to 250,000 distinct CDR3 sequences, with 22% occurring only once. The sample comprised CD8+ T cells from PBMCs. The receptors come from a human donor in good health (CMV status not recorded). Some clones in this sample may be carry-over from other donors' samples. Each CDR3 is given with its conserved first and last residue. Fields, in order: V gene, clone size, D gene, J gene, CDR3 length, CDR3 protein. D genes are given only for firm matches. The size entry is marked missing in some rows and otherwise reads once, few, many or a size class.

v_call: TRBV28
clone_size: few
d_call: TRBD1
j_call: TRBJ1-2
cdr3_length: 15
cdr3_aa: CASSLEMGQNYGYTF

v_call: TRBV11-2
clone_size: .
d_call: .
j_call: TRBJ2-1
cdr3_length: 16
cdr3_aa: CASSGSGTESYNEQFF

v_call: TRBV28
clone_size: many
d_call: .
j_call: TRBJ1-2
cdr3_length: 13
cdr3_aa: CASTRGYGTLYTF

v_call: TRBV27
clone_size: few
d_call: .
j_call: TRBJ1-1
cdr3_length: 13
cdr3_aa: CAVKTSGGTEAFF

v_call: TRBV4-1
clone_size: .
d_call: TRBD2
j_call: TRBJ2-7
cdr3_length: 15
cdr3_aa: CASSQAPTSYYEQYF

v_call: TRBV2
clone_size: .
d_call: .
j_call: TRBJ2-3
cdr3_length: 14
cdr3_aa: CASTGGDSTDTQYF

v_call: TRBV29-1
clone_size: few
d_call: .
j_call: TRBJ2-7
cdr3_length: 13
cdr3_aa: CSASTAGSYEQYF

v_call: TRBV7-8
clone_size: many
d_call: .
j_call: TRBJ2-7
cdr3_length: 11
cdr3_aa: CASSASYEQYF

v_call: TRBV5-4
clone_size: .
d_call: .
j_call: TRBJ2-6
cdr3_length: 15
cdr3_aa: CASSLVDSGANVLTF

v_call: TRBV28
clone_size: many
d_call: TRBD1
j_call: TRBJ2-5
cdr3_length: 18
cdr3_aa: CASSLKGQGANFQETQYF

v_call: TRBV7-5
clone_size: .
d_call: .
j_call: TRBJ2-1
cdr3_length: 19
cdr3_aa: CISVPEAQNRVGSYNEQFF

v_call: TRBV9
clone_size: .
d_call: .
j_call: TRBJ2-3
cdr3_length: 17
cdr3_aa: CASSVGSGDSSTDTQYF

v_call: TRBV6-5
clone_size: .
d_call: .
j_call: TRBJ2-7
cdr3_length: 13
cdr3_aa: CASSSTLLYEQYF

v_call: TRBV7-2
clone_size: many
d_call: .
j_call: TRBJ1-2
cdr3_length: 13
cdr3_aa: CASSLGTGSGYTF

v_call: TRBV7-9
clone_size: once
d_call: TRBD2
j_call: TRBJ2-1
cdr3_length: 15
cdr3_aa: CASSHSGELGNEQFF

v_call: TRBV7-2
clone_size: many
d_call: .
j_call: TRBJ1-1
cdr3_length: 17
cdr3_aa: CASSLVTGPPFGTEAFF

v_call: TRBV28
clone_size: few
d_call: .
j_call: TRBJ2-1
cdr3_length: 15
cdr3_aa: CASSHETGPGDEQFF

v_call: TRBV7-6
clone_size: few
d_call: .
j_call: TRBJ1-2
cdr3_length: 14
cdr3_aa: CASRAPQPYQGYTF

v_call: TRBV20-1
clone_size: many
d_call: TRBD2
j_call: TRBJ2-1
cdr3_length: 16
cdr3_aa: CSARVPSGGDYNEQFF

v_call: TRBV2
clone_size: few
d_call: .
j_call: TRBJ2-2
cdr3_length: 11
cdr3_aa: CASLHTGELFF

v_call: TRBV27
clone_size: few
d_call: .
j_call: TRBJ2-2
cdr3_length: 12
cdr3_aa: CATWGRSGELFF

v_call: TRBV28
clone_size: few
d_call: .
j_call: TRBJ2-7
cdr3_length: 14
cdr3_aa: CASSSPLGGREQYF

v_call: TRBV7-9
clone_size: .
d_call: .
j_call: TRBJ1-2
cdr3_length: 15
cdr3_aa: CASSLAFGPSYGYTF

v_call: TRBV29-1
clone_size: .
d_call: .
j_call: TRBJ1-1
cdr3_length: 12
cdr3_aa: CSVTYPNTEAFF

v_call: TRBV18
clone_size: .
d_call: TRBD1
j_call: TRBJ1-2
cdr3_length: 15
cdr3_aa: CASSPSGGGNYGYTF

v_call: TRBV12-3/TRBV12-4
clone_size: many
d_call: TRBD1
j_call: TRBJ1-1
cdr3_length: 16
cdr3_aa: CASSSPWTGDRTEAFF

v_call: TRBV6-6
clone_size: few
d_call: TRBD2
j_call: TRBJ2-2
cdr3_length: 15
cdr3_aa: CASTPRGVNTGELFF

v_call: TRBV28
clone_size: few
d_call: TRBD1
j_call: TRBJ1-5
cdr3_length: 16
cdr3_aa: CASSAYRGYSNQPQHF